This T cell receptor (beta chain) was observed in a study of blood T cell repertoires in COVID-19. Study overall: Acute-phase and convalescent COVID-19 samples originated in the United States, Italy and Spain.

Some clones are missing from TCRdb's copy, which holds only in-frame ones; the method was immunoSEQ multiplex PCR. This table has roughly 48,000 clones, around 88% appearing once. This sequence originates from a human donor in a cohort sampled during active COVID-19. The sample was peripheral blood.

The CDR3: CASSLDGTREQFF. CDR3 in DNA: TGTGCCAGCAGCTTAGATGGGACTCGGGAGCAGTTCTTC. The rearrangement joins TRBV11-2 to TRBJ2-1, with D maybe TRBD2 (6 bases). This CDR3 is 13 amino acids long. Trimming shortened V by 0 bases and J by 10 bases, and 10 bases separated the two germline ends. Germline assignment: CDR1 SGHAT and CDR2 FQNNGV.